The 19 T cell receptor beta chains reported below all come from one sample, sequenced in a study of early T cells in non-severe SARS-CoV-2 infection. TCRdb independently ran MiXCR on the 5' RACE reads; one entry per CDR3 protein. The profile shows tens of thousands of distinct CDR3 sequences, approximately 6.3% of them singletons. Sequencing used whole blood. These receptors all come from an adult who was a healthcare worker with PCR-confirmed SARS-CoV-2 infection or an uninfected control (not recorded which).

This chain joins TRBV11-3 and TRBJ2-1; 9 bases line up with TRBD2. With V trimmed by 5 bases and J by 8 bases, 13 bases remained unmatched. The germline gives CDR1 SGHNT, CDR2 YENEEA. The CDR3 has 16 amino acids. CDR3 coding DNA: TGTGCCAGCAGCCAGGGGACTAGCTCGGCTTTCGATGAGCAGTTCTTC. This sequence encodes CASSQGTSSAFDEQFF. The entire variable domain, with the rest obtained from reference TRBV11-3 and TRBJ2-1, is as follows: EAGVVQSPRYKIIEKKQPVAFWCNPISGHNTLYWYLQNLGQGPELLIRYENEEAVDDSQLPKDRFSAERLKGVDSTLKIQPAELGDSAVYLCASSQGTSSAFDEQFFGPGTRLTVL.

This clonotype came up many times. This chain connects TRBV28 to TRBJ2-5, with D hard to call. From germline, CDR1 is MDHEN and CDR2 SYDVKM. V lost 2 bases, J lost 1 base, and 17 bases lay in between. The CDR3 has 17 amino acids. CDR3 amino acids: CASSLGFGRAIQETQYF. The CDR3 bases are TGTGCCAGCAGTTTAGGATTCGGTCGAGCAATCCAAGAGACCCAGTACTTC. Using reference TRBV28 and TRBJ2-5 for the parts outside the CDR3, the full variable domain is DVKVTQSSRYLVKRTGEKVFLECVQDMDHENMFWYRQDPGLGLRLIYFSYDVKMKEKGDIPEGYSVSREKKERFSLILESASTNQTSMYLCASSLGFGRAIQETQYFGPGTRLLVL.

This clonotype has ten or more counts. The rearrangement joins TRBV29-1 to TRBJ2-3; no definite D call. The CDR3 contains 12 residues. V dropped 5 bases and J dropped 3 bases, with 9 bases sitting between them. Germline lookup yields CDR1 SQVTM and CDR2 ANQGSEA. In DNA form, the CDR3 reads TGCAGCGTTCTTCCCAGGACAGATACGCAGTATTTT. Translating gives CSVLPRTDTQYF.

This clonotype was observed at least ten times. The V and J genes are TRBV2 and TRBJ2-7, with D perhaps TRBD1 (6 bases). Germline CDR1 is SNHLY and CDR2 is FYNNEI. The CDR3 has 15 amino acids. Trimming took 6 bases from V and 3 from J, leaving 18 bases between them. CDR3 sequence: CASRADRPQFYEQYF. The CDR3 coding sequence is TGTGCCAGCAGAGCCGACAGGCCTCAGTTCTACGAGCAGTACTTC.

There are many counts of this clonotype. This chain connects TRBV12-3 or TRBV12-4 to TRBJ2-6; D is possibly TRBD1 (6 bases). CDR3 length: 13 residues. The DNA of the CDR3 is TGTGCTTGTAGGGACACCGGGGCCAACGTCCTGACTTTC. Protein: CACRDTGANVLTF.

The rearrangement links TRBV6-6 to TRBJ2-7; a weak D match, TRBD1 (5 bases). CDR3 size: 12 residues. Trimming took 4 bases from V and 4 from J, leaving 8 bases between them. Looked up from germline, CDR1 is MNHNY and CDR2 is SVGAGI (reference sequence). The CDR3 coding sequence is TGTGCCAGCAGTTTGCAGGGATACGAGCAGTACTTC. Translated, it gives CASSLQGYEQYF.

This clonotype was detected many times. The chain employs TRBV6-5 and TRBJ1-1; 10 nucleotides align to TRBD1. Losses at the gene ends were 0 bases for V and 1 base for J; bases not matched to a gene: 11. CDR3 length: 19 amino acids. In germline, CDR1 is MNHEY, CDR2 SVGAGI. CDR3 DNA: TGTGCCAGCAGTTACTCCTATCCGGGACAGGGGTATTCGAACACTGAAGCTTTCTTT. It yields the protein CASSYSYPGQGYSNTEAFF.

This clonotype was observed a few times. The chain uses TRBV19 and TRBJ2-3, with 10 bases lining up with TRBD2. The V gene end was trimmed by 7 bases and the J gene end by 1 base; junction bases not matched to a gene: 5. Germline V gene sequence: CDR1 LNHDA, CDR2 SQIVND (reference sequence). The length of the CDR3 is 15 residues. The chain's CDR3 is CASTRTSGRTDTQYF. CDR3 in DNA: TGTGCCAGTACCCGGACTAGCGGACGCACAGATACGCAGTATTTT.

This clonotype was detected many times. CDR3 protein: CAWSVTGTLYQETQYF. Written as DNA, the CDR3 is TGTGCCTGGAGTGTTACCGGGACACTGTACCAAGAGACCCAGTACTTC. The V and J genes are TRBV30 and TRBJ2-5, with D tentatively TRBD1 (6 bases). This CDR3 is built from 16 residues. V was pared by 0 bases and J by 0 bases, with 14 bases between. The germline V gene has CDR1 GTSNPN and CDR2 SVGIG (reference sequence).

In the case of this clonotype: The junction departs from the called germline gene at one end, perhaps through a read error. DNA of the CDR3: TGTGTCAGCAGCTCCGGACAGAATGAAAAACTGTTTTTT. It yields the protein CVSSSGQNEKLFF. The chain recombines TRBV7-2 with TRBJ1-4, with D perhaps TRBD1 (6 bases). Germline loops: CDR1 SGHTA, CDR2 FQGNSA. The CDR3 consists of 13 residues.

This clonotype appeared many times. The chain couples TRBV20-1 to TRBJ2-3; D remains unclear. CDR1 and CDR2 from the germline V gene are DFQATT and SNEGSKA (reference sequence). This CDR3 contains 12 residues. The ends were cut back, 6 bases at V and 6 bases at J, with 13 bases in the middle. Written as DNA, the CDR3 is TGCAGTGCCGCCCCTGTGAGCGATACGCAGTATTTT. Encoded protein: CSAAPVSDTQYF.

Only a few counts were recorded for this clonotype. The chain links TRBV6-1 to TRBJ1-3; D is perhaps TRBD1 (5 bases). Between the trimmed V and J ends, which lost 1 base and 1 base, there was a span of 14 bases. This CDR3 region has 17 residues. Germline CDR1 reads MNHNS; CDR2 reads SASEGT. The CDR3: CASSEVSGRPSGNTIYF. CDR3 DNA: TGTGCCAGCAGTGAAGTCTCAGGGCGCCCGTCTGGAAACACCATATATTTT.

This CDR3 is CASSLNRDEQYF. CDR3 coding DNA: TGTGCCAGCAGCTTAAACAGGGACGAGCAGTACTTC. The rearrangement links TRBV7-6 to TRBJ2-7; perhaps TRBD1 as D (6 bases). The CDR3 loop spans 12 amino acids. Germline CDR1 and CDR2: SGHVS and FNYEAQ. The germline V and J ends were trimmed by 2 bases and 5 bases, with 7 bases remaining between them.

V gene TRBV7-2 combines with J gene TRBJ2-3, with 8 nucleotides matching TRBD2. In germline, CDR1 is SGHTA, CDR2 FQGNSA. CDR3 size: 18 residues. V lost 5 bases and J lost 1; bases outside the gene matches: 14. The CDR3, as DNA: TGTGCCAGCAGCCCTAGGGGTTTCACGGGGGGGCGCACAGATACGCAGTATTTT. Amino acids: CASSPRGFTGGRTDTQYF.

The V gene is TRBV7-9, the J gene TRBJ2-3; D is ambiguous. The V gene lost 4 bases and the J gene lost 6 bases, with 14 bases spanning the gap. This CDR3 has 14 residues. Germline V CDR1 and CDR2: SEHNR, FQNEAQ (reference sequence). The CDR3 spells CASSWASDADTQYF. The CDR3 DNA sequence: TGTGCCAGCAGCTGGGCGAGTGACGCCGATACGCAGTATTTT.

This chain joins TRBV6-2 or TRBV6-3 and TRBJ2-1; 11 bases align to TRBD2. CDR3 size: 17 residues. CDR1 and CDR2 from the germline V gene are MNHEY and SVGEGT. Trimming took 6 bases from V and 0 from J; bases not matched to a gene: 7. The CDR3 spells CASSRGLAGSSYNEQFF. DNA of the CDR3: TGTGCCAGCAGCCGTGGACTAGCGGGTAGCTCCTACAATGAGCAGTTCTTC.

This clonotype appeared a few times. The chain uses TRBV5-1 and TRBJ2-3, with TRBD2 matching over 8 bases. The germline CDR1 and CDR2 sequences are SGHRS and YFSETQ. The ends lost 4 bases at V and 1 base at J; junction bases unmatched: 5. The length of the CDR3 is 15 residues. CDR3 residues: CASSAGGAGTDTQYF. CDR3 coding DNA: TGCGCCAGCAGCGCGGGAGGAGCCGGCACAGATACGCAGTATTTT.

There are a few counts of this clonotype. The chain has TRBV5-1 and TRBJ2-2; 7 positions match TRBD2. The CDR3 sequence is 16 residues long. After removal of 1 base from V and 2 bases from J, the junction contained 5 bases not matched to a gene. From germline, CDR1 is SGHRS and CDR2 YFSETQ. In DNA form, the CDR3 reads TGCGCCAGCAGCTTGAGCGGGACCCCAAACACCGGGGAGCTGTTTTTT. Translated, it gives CASSLSGTPNTGELFF. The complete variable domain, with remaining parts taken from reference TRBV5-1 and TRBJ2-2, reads KAGVTQTPRYLIKTRGQQVTLSCSPISGHRSVSWYQQTPGQGLQFLFEYFSETQRNKGNFPGRFSGRQFSNSRSEMNVSTLELGDSALYLCASSLSGTPNTGELFFGEGSRLTVL.

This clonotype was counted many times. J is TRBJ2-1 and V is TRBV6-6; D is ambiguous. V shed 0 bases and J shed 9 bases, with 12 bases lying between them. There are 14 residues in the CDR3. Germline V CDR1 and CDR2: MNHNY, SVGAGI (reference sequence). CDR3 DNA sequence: TGTGCCAGCAGTTACTCGATGGTACTATCTGAGCAGTTCTTC. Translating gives CASSYSMVLSEQFF.